This T cell receptor (beta chain) was captured by sequencing in a study of blood T cell repertoires in COVID-19 (dated by TCRdb to the early 2020s). Some background on the complete study: Samples from collaborators originated in the United States, Italy and Spain and spanned both the acute and convalescent phases of COVID-19. The prospective study material was composed of cDNA or gDNA derived from T cells, B-cell-depleted T cells, or PBMCs. The dataset comprised deeply sampled blood TCRbeta repertoires from subjects exposed to, actively infected with, or recovered from COVID-19. The repertoires were released in a freely available public database meant as a resource for research on the immune response to SARS-CoV-2. Samples were obtained from the ongoing ImmuneRACE study (first 160 participants) and from some 1,200 subjects provided by 6 global collaborators. A de-identified subject ID, COVID-19 status, age in years and sex were almost always included in the sample metadata. Where available, HLA class I and class II types were taken from metadata supplied by the sample provider and were not determined by assay-based typing.

Overall results and qualifications from the work: How much clinical and demographic metadata was included differed by source and by participant, and the metadata was provided uncurated.

TCRbeta CDR3 regions were amplified from genomic DNA using the immunoSEQ Assay, a bias-controlled multiplex PCR. Per the source publication's procedure: Nucleated cell counts per sample were estimated from amplification of reference gene primers within the assay. To quantify the absolute abundance of each unique TCRbeta CDR3 rearrangement, sequence reads were collapsed and filtered. For each sample, productive Simpson clonality was calculated as the square root of Simpson's diversity index over productive rearrangements. TCRdb retrieved this table from immuneACCESS and kept in-frame rearrangements only. Not all clones are present; in checked studies, unresolved V genes account for under half, and no reason is known for the remainder. The V and J calls and the clone size are those of that table, but D and trimming were determined from the DNA. Across this sample there are 110,000 or so clones, with around 83% seen only once. The ten top clones hold approximately 5% of the sample.

At one collaborating source in Seattle, patients were enrolled during active infection and were followed longitudinally through the course of disease. Collaborating institutions collected whole blood in K2EDTA tubes following their own protocols. For TCRbeta analysis, collaborator samples were shipped as frozen whole blood, as isolated PBMCs, or as DNA extracted from either sample type. The CDR3 has 13 amino acids, counting the end cysteine and phenylalanine. The read is trimmed to its CDR3 DNA, 39 bases read in frame from base 1. The germline ends are 10 bases apart after V is trimmed by 5 bases and J by 2 bases. A word on this clone: What this receptor recognizes is not known. No base-level quality is on record; no much larger clone is a single base apart.

The origin of this receptor is a woman in her fifties or sixties with COVID-19, enrolled during active disease. The chain was built from TRBV12-3 or TRBV12-4 and TRBJ2-7; the best D guess is TRBD1, with 5 bases matching. Sequencing was performed on peripheral blood. This receptor carries the CDR3 CASSGRQTYEQYF. The nucleotide sequence reads TGTGCCAGCAGTGGTCGACAGACCTACGAGCAGTACTTC.